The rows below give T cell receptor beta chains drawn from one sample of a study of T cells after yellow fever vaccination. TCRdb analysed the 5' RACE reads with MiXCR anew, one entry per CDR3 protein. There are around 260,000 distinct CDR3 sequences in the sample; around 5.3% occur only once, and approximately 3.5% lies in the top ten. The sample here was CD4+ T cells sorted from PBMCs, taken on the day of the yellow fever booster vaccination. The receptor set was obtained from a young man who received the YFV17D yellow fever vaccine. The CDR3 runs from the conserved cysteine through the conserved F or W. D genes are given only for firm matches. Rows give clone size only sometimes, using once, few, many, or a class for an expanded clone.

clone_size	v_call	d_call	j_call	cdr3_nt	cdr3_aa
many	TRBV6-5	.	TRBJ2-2	TGTGCCAGCAGAGGACTTTTCACCGGGGAGCTGTTTTTT	CASRGLFTGELFF
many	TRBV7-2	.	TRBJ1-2	TGTGCCAGCAGCTTGAATCGGGGCCTGAGCTATGGCTACACCTTC	CASSLNRGLSYGYTF
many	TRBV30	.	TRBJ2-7	TGTGCCTGGGGCGACGGAGTCTACGAGCAGTACTTC	CAWGDGVYEQYF
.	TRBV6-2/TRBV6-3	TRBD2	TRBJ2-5	TGTGCCAGCAGTTACTCGGGAGCGGGGGGCGCCCCCCAAGAGACCCAGTACTTC	CASSYSGAGGAPQETQYF
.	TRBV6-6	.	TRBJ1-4	TGTGCCAGCAGTCCGGCTCTCGGACCTAATGAAAAACTGTTTTTT	CASSPALGPNEKLFF
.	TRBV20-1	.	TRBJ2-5	TGCAGTGCTAGAGGCGGGGTTAGGGGGTCGTACCAAGAGACCCAGTACTTC	CSARGGVRGSYQETQYF
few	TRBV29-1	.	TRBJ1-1	TGCAGCGTTGGGACAGACAAATACACTGAAGCTTTCTTT	CSVGTDKYTEAFF
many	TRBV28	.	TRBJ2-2	TGTGCCAGCATCTCCACCGGGGAGCTGTTTTTT	CASISTGELFF
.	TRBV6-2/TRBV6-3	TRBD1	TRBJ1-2	TGTGCCAGCAGTCTCTTCACAGGGGCCGGCACCTTC	CASSLFTGAGTF
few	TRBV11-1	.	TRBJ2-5	TGTGCCAGCAGCACACTCGGGAACCAAGAGACCCAGTACTTC	CASSTLGNQETQYF
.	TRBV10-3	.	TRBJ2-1	TGTGCCATCAAAGGAGGGCCCAATGAGCAGTTCTTC	CAIKGGPNEQFF